The source of this T cell receptor (beta chain) is a study of cytomegalovirus exposure and HLA in healthy donors (dated by TCRdb to about 2017). For the study in its entirety: In an earlier analysis of under 600 of the donors, 276 Gb of sequence data and 90 million to 120 million unique TCR beta sequences from about 190 million T cells were reported. An early release covering approximately 600 HLA-typed donors comprised about 300 gigabases of sequencing data and tens of millions of unique TCR sequences. Of the 350 to 400 genotyped donors, 65% to 90% fell in the genetic ancestry cluster associated with self-reported Caucasian donors. The study aimed to test whether cataloging public T cell receptors could reveal signatures of past pathogen exposure. The T cell repertoires of 550 to 850 subjects were profiled by immunosequencing and related to cytomegalovirus serostatus. Besides the first cohort of 550 to 750 subjects, a separate validation cohort made up of about 120 different subjects was used. The study combined high-throughput TCR immunosequencing, statistical association of individual TCRs with disease status, and machine learning to predict cytomegalovirus infection status. To study patterns of TCR occurrence, a later analysis re-analyzed previously published TCR beta repertoires from several hundred donors and added high-resolution HLA genotyping. Rather than drawing on any new phenotypic data, the later analysis identified candidate immune exposures from TCR beta sequences and the way those sequences occurred across donors. An earlier analysis of several hundred of the donors applied high-throughput TCR beta sequencing to assess whether each TCR beta V gene segment acted as functional or pseudogenic. Donor age, sex, ethnicity and CMV serostatus were compiled alongside the repertoire data. Genome-wide SNP genotypes for about 60% of the roughly 670 donors were used in a later genetic analysis, which treated that subset as a discovery cohort. All discovery cohort repertoires had been generated using a single sequencing platform. Both class I and class II loci were covered by HLA typing, at four-digit resolution. The number of typed donors differed by locus: about 629-640 for A, B, C, DRB1 and DQB1; 500 to 550 for DQA1; 606 for DPA1; and around 490 for DPB1. Because of strong linkage in the cohort, four to six DR-DQ haplotypes were treated as single units for association and clustering. Across some 400 genotyped donors of the cohort, an average of roughly 230,000 unique TCR beta nucleotide sequences per donor were sequenced, and around 19% of those sequences were non-productive. On the study overall, not on this receptor specifically: When HLA alleles, especially DR and DQ, strongly co-occurred, TCR associations were difficult to assign to individual alleles. The classifier was reported to diagnose cytomegalovirus status with high specificity and sensitivity in both the original cohort and the validation cohort. According to a later genetic analysis, donors in an Asian-associated ancestry cluster had fewer N-insertions in productive TCRs than the roughly 660-donor mean. In a later analysis, HLA-associated TCR beta chains showed more clonal expansion and lower generation probabilities than non-associated chains that were equally common. Only TCR beta chains were sequenced in this cohort, and the absence of alpha or paired-chain data limited detectable features. A total of about 150 TCR beta chains were listed by the study as associated with cytomegalovirus. The sequencing pipeline was judged likely to have produced a cluster of highly shared sequence variants as a technical artifact. The only immune exposure information available for the cohort was CMV serostatus. A later analysis associated about 17,000 TCR beta sequences with specific HLA alleles at a false discovery rate of 0.05. The authors suggested that the approach could potentially be extended to other disease states and immunological phenotypes. The 87-base-pair reads could not distinguish some IMGT-functional V segments, including TRBV6-2 and TRBV6-3, so those segments were excluded. Most TCR sequences were observed very rarely across donors, whereas some public TCRs were present in many individuals. Over 15 rarely observed V segments, including chromosome 9 orphons, were excluded from the earlier analysis of several hundred of the donors because counts were too low. An earlier analysis of approximately 600 of the donors showed that most TCR beta V segments appeared in productive rearrangements either about 90% or about 30% of the time, which broadly matched IMGT annotations. Because HLA typing was missing for some donors at each locus, association tests included only the typed subset. According to a later analysis, most CMV-associated TCR beta chains appeared to be HLA-restricted, and the HLA associations seemed to be driven largely by CMV exposure. A further reported finding was that TCR beta sequences accurately predicted the HLA-A and HLA-B alleles for most subjects in the first cohort. According to a later analysis, parvovirus B19, influenza, CMV and Epstein-Barr virus appeared linked to several top co-occurrence clusters. Roughly uniform sequencing depth across donors was assumed in presence/absence analyses, although this assumption may not hold. In a later genetic analysis, a missense DCLRE1C variant was associated with V-gene and J-gene trimming of TCR beta chains, and the association was replicated in an independent cohort. Correlated functional status among segregating V segments might reflect linkage disequilibrium, but an unknown experimental factor could not be ruled out. According to a later analysis, TCR association rates differed among HLA loci, with DRB1 alleles showing the most associated TCRs and HLA-C alleles showing the fewest. A few of the identified cytomegalovirus-associated TCR beta chains were confirmed in vitro to be specific for cytomegalovirus antigens.

Libraries came from the immunoSEQ multiplex PCR assay. The multiplex PCR relied on a mix of 60 forward primers for TCR Vbeta segments and 13 reverse primers for TCR Jbeta segments. A multiplex PCR assay on genomic DNA amplified the CDR3 region of rearranged TCR beta genes. The amplified TCR beta libraries were sequenced on the Illumina HiSeq System as 87-base-pair reads. The paper's processing steps were these. Across the 670 or so repertoires, a later analysis counted 60 million to 90 million unique TCR beta chains, 9 million to 14 million of which were shared by at least two donors. To remove PCR and sequencing errors, raw reads were error-corrected and collapsed into unique sequences using a nearest-neighbor algorithm that merged closely related sequences. To assign V, D and J gene segments, CDR3 sequences were aligned to IMGT reference sequences. Each retained sequence needed at least a six-nucleotide match to both a V gene segment and a J gene segment. Rearrangements were called productive when the CDR3 lacked stop codons and stayed in frame with V and J; all others were non-productive. Following IMGT convention, CDR3 was defined as the stretch from the second conserved V-encoded cysteine up to the conserved J-encoded phenylalanine. In an earlier analysis of more than 550 of the donors, sequences lacking an unambiguous match to a single V gene segment were excluded. In an earlier analysis of almost 600 of the donors, a V segment was called functional when productive rearrangements were above 56.7%, and segregating when the standard deviation between donors exceeded 5%. A statistical classification framework was built to diagnose cytomegalovirus status from the catalog of TCR beta chain sequences. In a later analysis, TCR nucleotide sequences were compared against IMGT/GENE-DB human TR gene sequences so that V and J genes could be assigned. In a later analysis, CDR3 sequences and most-parsimonious VDJ recombination scenarios were assigned using the TCRdist pipeline. In a later analysis, each TCR beta chain was defined by its CDR3 amino acid sequence together with its V-gene family, and reads without a unique V-gene family were excluded. A later analysis removed nearly 600 highly shared, low-generation-probability nucleotide sequences to deal with suspected cross-contamination and a sequencing artifact. In a later analysis, a clonal expansion index for each public chain was calculated from normalized within-repertoire ranks of inferred template counts. A later analysis computed generation probabilities with a VDJ recombination model fitted to out-of-frame rearrangements, and checked the results against IGoR. Hypergeometric tests were used in a later analysis to score TCR-TCR, TCR-HLA and TCR-CMV co-occurrence, with a repertoire-size bias correction applied to the TCR pairs. To estimate false discovery rates, a later analysis permuted the HLA or CMV assignments 20 times. In a later analysis, co-occurring TCRs were grouped using DBSCAN, with TCRdist sequence similarity added in when clustering inside HLA-allele-positive subsets. Co-occurrence clustering excluded repertoires with fewer than 30,000 or more than 120,000 public chains, plus five with anomalous nucleotide sharing. As stored in TCRdb, this immuneACCESS dataset retains in-frame rearrangements with V and J assigned. A fraction of the clones does not appear; measured against another copy, unresolved V genes explain less than half of the discrepancy, and the remainder lacks a known reason. V and J calls and clone size are those listed in that table; D and trimming were worked out from the DNA. In this sample the table shows under 150,000 clones, 65% to 90% of which occur a single time. The top ten clones comprise 3.9% of the sample.

On this clone: Its target antigen remains unknown. No quality values exist for individual bases; no much larger clone is one base distant.

The germline V gene specifies MDHEN as CDR1 and SYDVKM as CDR2. From its cysteine to its phenylalanine, the CDR3 spans 14 amino acids. The sequence is cut down to CDR3 DNA, 42 bases in frame from base 1. The V end loses 7 bases and the J end loses 4 bases, and a stretch of 16 bases separates them. In total, around 600 healthy bone marrow donors made up the cohort. Cohort members were all nominally healthy when sampled, although unrecorded immune exposures were likely present. The donor was CMV seronegative and was included in the group of about 400 seronegative cohort members. A peripheral blood sample was provided by each donor, and peripheral blood mononuclear cells were used for TCR beta sequencing. Genomic DNA was extracted from the blood cell samples with the Qiagen DNeasy Blood Extraction Kit.

The TCR was taken from a woman between 25 and 40 years old in good health and CMV-seronegative. The rearranged chain carries TRBV28 and TRBJ2-5; the D gene is possibly TRBD2, with 5 bases matching. Sequencing was done on a sample of PBMCs. CDR3 protein: CASNGGSRVETQYF. The DNA sequence is as follows: TGTGCCAGCAATGGCGGGTCAAGGGTAGAGACCCAGTACTTC.